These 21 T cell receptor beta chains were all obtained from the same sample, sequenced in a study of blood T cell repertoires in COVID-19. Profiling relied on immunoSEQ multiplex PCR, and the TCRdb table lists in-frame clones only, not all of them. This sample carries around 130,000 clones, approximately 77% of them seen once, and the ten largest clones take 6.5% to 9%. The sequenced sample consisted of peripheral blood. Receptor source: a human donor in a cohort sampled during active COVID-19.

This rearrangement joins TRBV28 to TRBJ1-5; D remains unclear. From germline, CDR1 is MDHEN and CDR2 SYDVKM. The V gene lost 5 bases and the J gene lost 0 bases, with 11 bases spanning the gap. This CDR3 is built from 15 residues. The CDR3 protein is CASSVPGYSNQPQHF. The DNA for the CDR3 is TGTGCCAGCAGTGTCCCGGGGTATAGCAATCAGCCCCAGCATTTT.

In DNA, the CDR3 is TGCGCCAGCAGCTTGGGGGGGCTAGCGGGAGACGAGCAGTACTTC. This translates into CASSLGGLAGDEQYF. The J gene is TRBJ2-7, the V gene TRBV5-1; TRBD2 aligns across 10 bases. With V trimmed by 0 bases and J by 5 bases, 5 bases remained unmatched. Germline assignment: CDR1 SGHRS and CDR2 YFSETQ. CDR3 size: 15 residues.

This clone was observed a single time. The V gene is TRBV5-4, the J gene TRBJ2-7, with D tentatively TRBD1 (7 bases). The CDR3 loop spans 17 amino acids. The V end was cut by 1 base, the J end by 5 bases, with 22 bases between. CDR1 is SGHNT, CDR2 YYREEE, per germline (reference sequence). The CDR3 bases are TGTGCCAGCAGCTTGAGTCCCGGGGCAGGGGGGACCCACGAGCAGTACTTC. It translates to CASSLSPGAGGTHEQYF.

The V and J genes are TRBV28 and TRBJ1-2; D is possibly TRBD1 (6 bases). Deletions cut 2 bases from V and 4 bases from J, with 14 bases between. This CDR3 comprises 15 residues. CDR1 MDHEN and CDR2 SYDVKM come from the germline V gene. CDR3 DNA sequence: TGTGCCAGCAGTTTAGTTGCAGGGGTAGTCTATGGCTACACCTTC. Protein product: CASSLVAGVVYGYTF.

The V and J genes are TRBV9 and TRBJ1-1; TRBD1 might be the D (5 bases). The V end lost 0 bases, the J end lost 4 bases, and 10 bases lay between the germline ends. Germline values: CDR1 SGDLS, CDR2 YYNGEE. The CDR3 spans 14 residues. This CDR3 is CASSVGVQGTEAFF. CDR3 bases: TGTGCCAGCAGCGTAGGTGTTCAGGGCACTGAAGCTTTCTTT.

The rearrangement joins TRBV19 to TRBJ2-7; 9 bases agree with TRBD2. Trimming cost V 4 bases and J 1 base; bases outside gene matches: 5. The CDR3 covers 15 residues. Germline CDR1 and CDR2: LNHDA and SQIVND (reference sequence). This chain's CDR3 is CASSTRAGGSYEQYF. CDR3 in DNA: TGTGCCAGTAGTACCCGAGCGGGGGGTTCCTACGAGCAGTACTTC.

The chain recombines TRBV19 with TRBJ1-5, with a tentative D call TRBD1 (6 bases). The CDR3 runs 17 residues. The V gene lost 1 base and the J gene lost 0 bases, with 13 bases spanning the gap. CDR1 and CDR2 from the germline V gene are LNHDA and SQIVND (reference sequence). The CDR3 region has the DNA TGTGCCAGTAGTATAGCTGTCAGGGGCTTTAGCAATCAGCCCCAGCATTTT. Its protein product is CASSIAVRGFSNQPQHF.

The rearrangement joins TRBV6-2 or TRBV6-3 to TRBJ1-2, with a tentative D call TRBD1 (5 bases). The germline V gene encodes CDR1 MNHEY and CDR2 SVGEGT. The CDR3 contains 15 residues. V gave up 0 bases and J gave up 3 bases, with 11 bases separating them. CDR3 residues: CASSYSLSTDYGYTF. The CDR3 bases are TGTGCCAGCAGTTACTCTCTCTCGACAGACTATGGCTACACCTTC.

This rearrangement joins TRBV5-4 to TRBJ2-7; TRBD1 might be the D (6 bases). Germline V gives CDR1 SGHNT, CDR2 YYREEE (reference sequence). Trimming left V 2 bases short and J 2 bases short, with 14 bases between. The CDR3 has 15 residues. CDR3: CASSLYRDTTYEQYF. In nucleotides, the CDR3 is TGTGCCAGCAGCTTATACCGGGACACTACCTACGAGCAGTACTTC.

The CDR3 nucleotides are TGTGCCAGCAGCTTAGAGGCTAGCGCTTCCTACGAGCAGTACTTC. Amino acids: CASSLEASASYEQYF. The V call is TRBV7-9, the J call TRBJ2-7, with a possible D match to TRBD2 (6 bases). Germline V gene sequence: CDR1 SEHNR, CDR2 FQNEAQ (reference sequence). V was shortened by 1 base and J by 1 base, with 11 bases between the two germline ends. The CDR3 consists of 15 residues.

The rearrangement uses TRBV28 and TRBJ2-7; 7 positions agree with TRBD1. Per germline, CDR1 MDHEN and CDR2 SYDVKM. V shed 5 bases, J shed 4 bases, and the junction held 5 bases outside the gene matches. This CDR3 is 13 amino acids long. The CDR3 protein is CASSRQGGYEQYF. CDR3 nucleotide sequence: TGTGCCAGCAGTCGACAGGGTGGATACGAGCAGTACTTC.

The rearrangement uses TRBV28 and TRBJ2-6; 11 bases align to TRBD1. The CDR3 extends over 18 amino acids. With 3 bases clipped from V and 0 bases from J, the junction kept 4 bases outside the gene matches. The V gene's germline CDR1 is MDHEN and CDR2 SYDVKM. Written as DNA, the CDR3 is TGTGCCAGCAGTTTGGGACAGGGGGGCCTCTCTGGGGCCAACGTCCTGACTTTC. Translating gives CASSLGQGGLSGANVLTF.

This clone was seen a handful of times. CDR3 sequence reads: CATSDSRGGNTEAFF. The CDR3, as DNA: TGTGCCACCAGTGACTCCAGGGGTGGGAACACTGAAGCTTTCTTT. The chain recombines TRBV24-1 with TRBJ1-1; perhaps TRBD1 as D (6 bases). Germline-derived CDR1 and CDR2 are KGHDR and SFDVKD. The CDR3 extends over 15 amino acids. V was shortened by 4 bases and J by 1 base, with 12 bases between the two germline ends.

The CDR3 nucleotides read TGTGCCAGCAGTCCTACTCAGACAGGTTACAATCAGCCCCAGCATTTT. Translating it yields CASSPTQTGYNQPQHF. The chain uses TRBV6-6 and TRBJ1-5, with D maybe TRBD1 (6 bases). CDR3 length: 16 residues. Looked up from germline, CDR1 is MNHNY and CDR2 is SVGAGI (reference sequence). Between the trimmed V and J ends, which lost 5 bases and 3 bases, there was a span of 17 bases.

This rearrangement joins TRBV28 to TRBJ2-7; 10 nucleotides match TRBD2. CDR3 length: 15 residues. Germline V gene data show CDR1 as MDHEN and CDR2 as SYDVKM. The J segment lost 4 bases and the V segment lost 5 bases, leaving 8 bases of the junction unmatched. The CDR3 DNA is TGTGCCAGCAGTATCCTGCTAGCGGGAGTTTACGAGCAGTACTTC. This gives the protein CASSILLAGVYEQYF.

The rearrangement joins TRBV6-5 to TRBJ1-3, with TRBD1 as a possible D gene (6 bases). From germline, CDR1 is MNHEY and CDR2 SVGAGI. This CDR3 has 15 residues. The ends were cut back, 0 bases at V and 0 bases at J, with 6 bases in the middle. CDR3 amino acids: CASSYSTGSGNTIYF. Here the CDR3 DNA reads TGTGCCAGCAGTTACTCGACAGGCTCTGGAAACACCATATATTTT.

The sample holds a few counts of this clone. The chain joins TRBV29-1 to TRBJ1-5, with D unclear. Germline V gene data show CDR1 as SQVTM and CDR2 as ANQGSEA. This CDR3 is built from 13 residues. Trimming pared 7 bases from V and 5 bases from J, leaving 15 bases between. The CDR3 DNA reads TGCAGCGCCGGGGTAGGGTTGGATCAGCCCCAGCATTTT. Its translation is CSAGVGLDQPQHF.

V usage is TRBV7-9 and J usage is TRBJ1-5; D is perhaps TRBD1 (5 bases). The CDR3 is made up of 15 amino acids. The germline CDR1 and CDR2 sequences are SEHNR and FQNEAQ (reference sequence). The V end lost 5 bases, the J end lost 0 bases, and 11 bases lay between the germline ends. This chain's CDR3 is CASSPRGSSNQPQHF. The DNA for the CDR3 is TGTGCCAGCAGCCCACGGGGGAGTAGCAATCAGCCCCAGCATTTT.

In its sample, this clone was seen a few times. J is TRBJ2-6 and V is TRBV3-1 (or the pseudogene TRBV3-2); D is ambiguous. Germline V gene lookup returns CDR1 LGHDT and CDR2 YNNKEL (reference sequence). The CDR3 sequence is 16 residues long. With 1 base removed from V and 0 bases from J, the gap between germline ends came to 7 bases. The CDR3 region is CASSQAGFSGANVLTF. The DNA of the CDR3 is TGTGCCAGCAGCCAAGCGGGTTTCTCTGGGGCCAACGTCCTGACTTTC.

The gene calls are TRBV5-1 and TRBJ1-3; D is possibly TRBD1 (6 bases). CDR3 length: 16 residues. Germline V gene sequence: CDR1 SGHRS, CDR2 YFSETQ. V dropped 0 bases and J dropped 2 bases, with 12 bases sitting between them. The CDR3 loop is CASSLDRAETGNTIYF. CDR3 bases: TGCGCCAGCAGCTTGGACAGGGCCGAGACTGGAAACACCATATATTTT.

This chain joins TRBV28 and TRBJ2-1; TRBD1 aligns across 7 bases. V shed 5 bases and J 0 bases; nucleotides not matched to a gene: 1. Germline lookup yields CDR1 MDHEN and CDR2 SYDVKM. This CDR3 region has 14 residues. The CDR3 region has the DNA TGTGCCAGCAGTAACAGGGGCTCCTACAATGAGCAGTTCTTC. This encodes CASSNRGSYNEQFF.